These 12 T cell receptor beta chains were all obtained from the same sample, sequenced in a study of control samples from healthy donors and cancer patients. TCRdb keeps only in-frame clones here, not all; method: immunoSEQ multiplex PCR. The profile shows approximately 63,000 clones, around 85% of them singletons. The sequenced sample consisted of blood. The source is a man between 40 and 49 years old in good health.

A note on this clone: Other DNA sequences within the sample encode an identical CDR3. J is TRBJ2-5 and V is TRBV29-1; D gene ambiguous. The CDR3 runs to 11 residues. V shed 5 bases and J shed 3 bases, with 7 bases lying between them. Germline CDR1 reads SQVTM; CDR2 reads ANQGSEA. DNA of the CDR3: TGCAGCGTTTGGTCGAAAGAGACCCAGTACTTC. Encoded protein: CSVWSKETQYF.

This clone was detected only once. This chain links TRBV9 with TRBJ2-7; D may be TRBD2 (6 bases). Germline CDR1 and CDR2: SGDLS and YYNGEE. The CDR3 spans 14 residues. Trimming stripped 0 bases from V and 5 bases from J, with 12 bases between. The CDR3 sequence: CASSVGSGDHEQYF. The CDR3 DNA follows: TGTGCCAGCAGCGTAGGCTCGGGGGACCACGAGCAGTACTTC.

The count of this clone is one. This chain connects TRBV19 to TRBJ1-1; D gene ambiguous. Per germline, CDR1 LNHDA and CDR2 SQIVND (reference sequence). The CDR3 sequence is 13 residues long. Trimming removed 0 bases from V and 7 bases from J, with 9 bases in between. The CDR3 coding sequence is TGTGCCAGTAGTATAGATTTCAGCTTTGAAGCTTTCTTT. This codes for CASSIDFSFEAFF.

The chain is built from TRBV29-1 and TRBJ1-2, with 9 bases aligning to TRBD1. The ends lost 0 bases at V and 5 bases at J; junction bases unmatched: 13. Germline CDR1 is SQVTM and CDR2 is ANQGSEA. The CDR3 is 17 amino acids. The CDR3 spells CSVEDQSRDRAGYGYTF. The CDR3 DNA is TGCAGCGTTGAAGATCAGTCCCGGGACAGGGCCGGGTATGGCTACACCTTC.

This chain joins TRBV19 and TRBJ2-2; TRBD1 agrees at 7 bases. The CDR3 has 16 amino acids. Trimming cost V 3 bases and J 1 base; bases outside gene matches: 5. Germline loops: CDR1 LNHDA, CDR2 SQIVND (reference sequence). The CDR3 region is CASSIRGTVNTGELFF. Here the CDR3 DNA reads TGTGCCAGTAGTATTCGAGGGACAGTGAACACCGGGGAGCTGTTTTTT.

This chain joins TRBV7-9 and TRBJ2-1, with D perhaps TRBD1 or TRBD2 (6 bases each). The CDR3 runs to 15 residues. Trimming removed 3 bases from V and 5 bases from J, with 14 bases in between. CDR1 SEHNR and CDR2 FQNEAQ come from the germline V gene (reference sequence). CDR3 sequence: CASSLWSGEDNEQFF. The DNA for the CDR3 is TGTGCCAGCAGCTTGTGGTCAGGGGAGGACAATGAGCAGTTCTTC.

This chain links TRBV27 with TRBJ2-7; 8 positions agree with TRBD1. The CDR3 spans 15 residues. V lost 5 bases and J lost 1; bases outside the gene matches: 7. Germline V gives CDR1 MNHEY, CDR2 SMNVEV (reference sequence). Here the CDR3 reads CASSDRDRTSYEQYF. CDR3 nucleotide sequence: TGTGCCAGCAGTGACCGGGACAGGACGTCCTACGAGCAGTACTTC.

J is TRBJ2-5 and V is TRBV25-1, with 7 bases that match TRBD2. Per the germline V gene, CDR1 is MGHDK and CDR2 is SYGVNS. The junction had 5 bases not matched to a gene; V was cut back by 8 bases and J by 5 bases. CDR3 length: 12 amino acids. The CDR3 sequence is CASVRGGETQYF. Written as DNA, the CDR3 is TGTGCCAGCGTACGGGGAGGGGAGACCCAGTACTTC.

The gene calls are TRBV13 and TRBJ2-2, with 11 bases lining up with TRBD2. The CDR3 contains 18 residues. From germline, CDR1 is PRHDT and CDR2 FYEKMQ (reference sequence). The V and J ends lost 3 bases and 2 bases, in that order; junction bases with no gene match: 8. CDR3 sequence reads: CASSFLRLAGPNTGELFF. The CDR3 region has the DNA TGTGCCAGCAGCTTCCTCCGACTAGCGGGGCCCAACACCGGGGAGCTGTTTTTT. The full variable domain, with the rest looked up from reference TRBV13 and TRBJ2-2, is AAGVIQSPRHLIKEKRETATLKCYPIPRHDTVYWYQQGPGQDPQFLISFYEKMQSDKGSIPDRFSAQQFSDYHSELNMSSLELGDSALYFCASSFLRLAGPNTGELFFGEGSRLTVL.

The rearrangement uses TRBV9 and TRBJ1-4; 8 nucleotides align to TRBD1. The CDR3 has 17 residues. Germline V gives CDR1 SGDLS, CDR2 YYNGEE. The trim removed 3 bases at V and 8 bases at J, leaving 15 bases unmatched. The CDR3 region is CASSGALLAGGKEKLFF. CDR3 nucleotides: TGTGCCAGCAGCGGGGCCCTCCTCGCAGGGGGCAAGGAAAAACTGTTTTTT.

The chain employs TRBV7-2 and TRBJ2-2; TRBD2 matches at 10 bases. Trimming cost V 5 bases and J 6 bases; bases outside gene matches: 3. CDR1 and CDR2 from the germline V gene are SGHTA and FQGNSA. CDR3 size: 14 residues. The CDR3 sequence is CASSASGGPGELFF. As DNA, the CDR3 is TGTGCCAGCAGCGCTAGCGGGGGCCCCGGGGAGCTGTTTTTT.

This chain joins TRBV4-3 and TRBJ2-3; D unclear. The ends were cut back, 0 bases at V and 6 bases at J, with 16 bases in the middle. The CDR3 has 16 residues. CDR1 and CDR2 (germline): LGHNA, YSLEER. The CDR3 DNA follows: TGCGCCAGCAGCCAAGAAATTCAGGAGAATGTGGATACGCAGTATTTT. It yields the protein CASSQEIQENVDTQYF.